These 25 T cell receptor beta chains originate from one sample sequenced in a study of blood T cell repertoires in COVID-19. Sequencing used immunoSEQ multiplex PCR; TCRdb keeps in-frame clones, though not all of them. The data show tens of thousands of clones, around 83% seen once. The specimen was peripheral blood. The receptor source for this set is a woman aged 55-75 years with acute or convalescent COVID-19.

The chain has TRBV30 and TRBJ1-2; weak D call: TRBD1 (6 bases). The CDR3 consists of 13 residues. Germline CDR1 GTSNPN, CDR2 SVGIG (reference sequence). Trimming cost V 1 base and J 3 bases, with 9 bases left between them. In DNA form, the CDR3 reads TGTGCCTGGAGTGCAGGGGCCGACTATGGCTACACCTTC. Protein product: CAWSAGADYGYTF.

CDR3 amino acids: CASTPGATNYGYTF. The CDR3 nucleotides read TGTGCCAGCACGCCAGGGGCTACTAACTATGGCTACACCTTC. The rearrangement uses TRBV28 and TRBJ1-2, with a weak D call TRBD1 (6 bases). This CDR3 spans 14 amino acids. Deletions cut 7 bases from V and 0 bases from J, with 12 bases between. Germline lookup yields CDR1 MDHEN and CDR2 SYDVKM.

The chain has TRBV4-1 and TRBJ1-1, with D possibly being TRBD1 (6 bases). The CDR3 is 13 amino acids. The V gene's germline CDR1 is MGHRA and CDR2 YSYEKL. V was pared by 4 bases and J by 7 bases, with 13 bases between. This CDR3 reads CASSPQGLLEAFF. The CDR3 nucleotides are TGCGCCAGCAGCCCCCAGGGGTTGCTTGAAGCTTTCTTT.

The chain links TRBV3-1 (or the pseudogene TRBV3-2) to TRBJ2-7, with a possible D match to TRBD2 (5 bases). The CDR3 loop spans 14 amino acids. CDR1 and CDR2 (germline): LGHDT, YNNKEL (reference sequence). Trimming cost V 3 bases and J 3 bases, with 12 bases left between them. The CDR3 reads CASSQRGIHYEQYF. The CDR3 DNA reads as TGTGCCAGCAGCCAGAGAGGGATCCACTACGAGCAGTACTTC.

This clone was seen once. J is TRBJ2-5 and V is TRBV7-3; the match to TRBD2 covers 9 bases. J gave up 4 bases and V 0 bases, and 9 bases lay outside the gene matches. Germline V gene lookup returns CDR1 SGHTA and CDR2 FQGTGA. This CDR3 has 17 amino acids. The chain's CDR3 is CASSLTRGGPSGETQYF. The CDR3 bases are TGTGCCAGCAGCTTAACGCGGGGGGGACCTTCCGGAGAGACCCAGTACTTC.

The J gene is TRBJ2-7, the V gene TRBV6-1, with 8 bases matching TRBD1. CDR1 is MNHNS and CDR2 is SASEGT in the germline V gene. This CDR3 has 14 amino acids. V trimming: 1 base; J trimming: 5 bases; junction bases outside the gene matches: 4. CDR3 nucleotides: TGTGCCAGCAGTGAAGGGACAGGGCTCGACGAGCAGTACTTC. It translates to CASSEGTGLDEQYF.

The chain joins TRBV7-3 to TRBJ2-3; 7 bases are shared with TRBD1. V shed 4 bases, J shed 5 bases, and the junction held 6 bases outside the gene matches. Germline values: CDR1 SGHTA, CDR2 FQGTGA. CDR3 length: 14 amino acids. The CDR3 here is CASSSRQGGDTQYF. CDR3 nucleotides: TGTGCCAGCAGCTCTCGACAGGGCGGAGATACGCAGTATTTT.

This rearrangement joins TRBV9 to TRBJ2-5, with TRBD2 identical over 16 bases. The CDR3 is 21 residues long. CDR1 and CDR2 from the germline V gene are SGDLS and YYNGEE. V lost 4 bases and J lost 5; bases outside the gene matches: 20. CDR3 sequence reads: CASSQGTSGGAAQGIYETQYF. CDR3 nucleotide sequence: TGTGCCAGCAGCCAGGGGACTAGCGGGGGGGCCGCGCAGGGGATCTACGAGACCCAGTACTTC.

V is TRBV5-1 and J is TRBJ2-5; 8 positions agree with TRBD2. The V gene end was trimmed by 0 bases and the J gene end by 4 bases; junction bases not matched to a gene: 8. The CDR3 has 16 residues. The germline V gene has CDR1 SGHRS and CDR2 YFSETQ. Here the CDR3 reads CASSLAPGRAGETQYF. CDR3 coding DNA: TGCGCCAGCAGCTTGGCACCCGGGAGGGCTGGAGAGACCCAGTACTTC.

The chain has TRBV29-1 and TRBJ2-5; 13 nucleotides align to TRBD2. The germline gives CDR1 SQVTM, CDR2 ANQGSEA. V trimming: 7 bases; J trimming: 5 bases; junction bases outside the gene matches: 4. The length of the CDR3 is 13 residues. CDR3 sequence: CSGTTSGRETQYF. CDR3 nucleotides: TGCAGCGGGACGACTAGCGGGAGGGAGACCCAGTACTTC.

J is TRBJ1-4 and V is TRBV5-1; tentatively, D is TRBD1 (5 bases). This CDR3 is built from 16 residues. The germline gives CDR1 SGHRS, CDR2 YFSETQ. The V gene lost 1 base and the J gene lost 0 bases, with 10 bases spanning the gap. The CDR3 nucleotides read TGCGCCAGCAGCTTGCGGGAGGGGCCAACTAATGAAAAACTGTTTTTT. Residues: CASSLREGPTNEKLFF.

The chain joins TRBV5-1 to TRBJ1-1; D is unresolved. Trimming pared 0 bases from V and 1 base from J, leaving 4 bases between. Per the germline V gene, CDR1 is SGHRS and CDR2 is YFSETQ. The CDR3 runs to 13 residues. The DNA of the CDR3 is TGCGCCAGCAGCTTGGGGGCGAACACTGAAGCTTTCTTT. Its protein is CASSLGANTEAFF. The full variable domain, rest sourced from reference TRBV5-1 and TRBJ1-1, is KAGVTQTPRYLIKTRGQQVTLSCSPISGHRSVSWYQQTPGQGLQFLFEYFSETQRNKGNFPGRFSGRQFSNSRSEMNVSTLELGDSALYLCASSLGANTEAFFGQGTRLTVV.

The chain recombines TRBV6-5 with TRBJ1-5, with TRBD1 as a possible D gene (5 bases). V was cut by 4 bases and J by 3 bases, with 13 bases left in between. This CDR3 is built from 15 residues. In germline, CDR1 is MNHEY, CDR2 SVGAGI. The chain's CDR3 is CASSSTSTANQPQHF. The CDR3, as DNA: TGTGCCAGCAGTTCTACCTCGACAGCCAATCAGCCCCAGCATTTT.

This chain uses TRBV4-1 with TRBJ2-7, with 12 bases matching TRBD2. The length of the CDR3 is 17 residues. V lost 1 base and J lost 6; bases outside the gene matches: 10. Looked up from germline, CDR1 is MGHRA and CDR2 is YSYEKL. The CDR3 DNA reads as TGCGCCAGCAGCCAAGTAACTAGCGGGAGGCCCTTCGGCGAGCAGTACTTC. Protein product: CASSQVTSGRPFGEQYF.

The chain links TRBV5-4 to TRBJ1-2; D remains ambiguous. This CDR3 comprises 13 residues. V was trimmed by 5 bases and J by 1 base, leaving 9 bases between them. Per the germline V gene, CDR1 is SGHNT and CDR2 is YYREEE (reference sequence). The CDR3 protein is CASRPDNNYGYTF. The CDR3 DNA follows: TGTGCCAGCAGGCCAGACAATAACTATGGCTACACCTTC.

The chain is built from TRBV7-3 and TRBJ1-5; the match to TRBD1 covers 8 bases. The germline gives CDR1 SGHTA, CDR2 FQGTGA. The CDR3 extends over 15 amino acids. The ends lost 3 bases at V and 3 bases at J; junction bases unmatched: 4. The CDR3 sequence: CASSFRTGNNQPQHF. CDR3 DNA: TGTGCCAGCAGCTTCCGGACAGGGAACAATCAGCCCCAGCATTTT.

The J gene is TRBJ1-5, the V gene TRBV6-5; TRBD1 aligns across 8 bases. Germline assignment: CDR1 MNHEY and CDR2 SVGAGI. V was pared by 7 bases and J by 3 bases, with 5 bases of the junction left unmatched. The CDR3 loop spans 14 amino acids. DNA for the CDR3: TGTGCCAGCATGCCGACAGGGGACAATCAGCCCCAGCATTTT. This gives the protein CASMPTGDNQPQHF.

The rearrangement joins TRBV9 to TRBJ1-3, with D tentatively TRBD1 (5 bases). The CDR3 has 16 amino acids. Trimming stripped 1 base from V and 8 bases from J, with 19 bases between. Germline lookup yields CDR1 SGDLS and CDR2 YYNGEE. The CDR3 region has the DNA TGTGCCAGCAGCGTATTTGACAGCTATCTTGGGGACACCATATATTTT. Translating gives CASSVFDSYLGDTIYF.

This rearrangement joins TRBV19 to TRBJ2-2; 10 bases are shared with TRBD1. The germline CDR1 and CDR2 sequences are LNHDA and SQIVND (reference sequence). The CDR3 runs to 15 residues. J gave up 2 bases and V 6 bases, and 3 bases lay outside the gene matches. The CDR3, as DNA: TGTGCCAGTAGACGACAGGGGGCCAACACCGGGGAGCTGTTTTTT. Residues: CASRRQGANTGELFF.

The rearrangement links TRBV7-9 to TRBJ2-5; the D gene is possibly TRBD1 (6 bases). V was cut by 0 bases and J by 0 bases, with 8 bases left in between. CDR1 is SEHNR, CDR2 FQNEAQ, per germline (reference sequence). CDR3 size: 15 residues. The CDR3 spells CASSLAWTDQETQYF. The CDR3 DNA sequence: TGTGCCAGCAGCTTAGCCTGGACAGACCAAGAGACCCAGTACTTC.

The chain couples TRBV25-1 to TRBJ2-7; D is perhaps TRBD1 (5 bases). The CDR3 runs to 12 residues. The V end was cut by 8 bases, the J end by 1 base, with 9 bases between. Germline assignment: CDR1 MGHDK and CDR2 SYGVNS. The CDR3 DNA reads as TGTGCCAGCTTGGACATATCCTACGAGCAGTACTTC. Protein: CASLDISYEQYF.

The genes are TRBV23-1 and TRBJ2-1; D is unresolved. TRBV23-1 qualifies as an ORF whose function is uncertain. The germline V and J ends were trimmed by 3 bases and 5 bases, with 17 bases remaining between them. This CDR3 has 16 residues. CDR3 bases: TGCGCCAGCAGTCAGTACCGACTTAAACAAAACAATGAGCAGTTCTTC. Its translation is CASSQYRLKQNNEQFF.

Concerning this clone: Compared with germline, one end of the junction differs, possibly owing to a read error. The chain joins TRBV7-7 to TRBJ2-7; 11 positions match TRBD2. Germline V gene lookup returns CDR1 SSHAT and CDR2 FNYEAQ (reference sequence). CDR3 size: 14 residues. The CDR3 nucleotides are TGTGCTAGCAGCGAACTAGCGGGAGAACGCGAGCAGTACTTC. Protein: CASSELAGEREQYF. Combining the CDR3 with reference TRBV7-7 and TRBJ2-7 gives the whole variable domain GAGVSQSPRYKVTKRGQDVTLRCDPISSHATLYWYQQALGQGPEFLTYFNYEAQPDKSGLPSDRFSAERPEGSISTLTIQRTEQRDSAMYRCASSELAGEREQYFGPGTRLTVT.

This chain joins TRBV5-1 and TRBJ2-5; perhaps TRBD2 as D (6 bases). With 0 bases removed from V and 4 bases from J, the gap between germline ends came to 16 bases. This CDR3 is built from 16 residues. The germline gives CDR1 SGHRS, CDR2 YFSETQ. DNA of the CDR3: TGCGCCAGCAGCTTGGGTGGGGGGTGGCAACGAGAGACCCAGTACTTC. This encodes CASSLGGGWQRETQYF.

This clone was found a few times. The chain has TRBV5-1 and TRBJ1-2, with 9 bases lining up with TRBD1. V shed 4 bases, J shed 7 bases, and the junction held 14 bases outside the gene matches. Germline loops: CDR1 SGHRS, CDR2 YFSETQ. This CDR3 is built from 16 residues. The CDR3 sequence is CASSPTLGQGHGGYTF. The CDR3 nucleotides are TGCGCCAGCAGCCCAACCCTGGGACAGGGACACGGTGGCTACACCTTC.